This T cell receptor beta chain appears in the sequencing data of a study of blood T cell repertoires in COVID-19. Germline V gene lookup returns CDR1 SGHNT and CDR2 YYREEE (reference sequence). The CDR3 runs 12 residues. Between the trimmed V and J ends, which lost 4 bases and 2 bases, there was a span of 7 bases. The protocol was immunoSEQ multiplex PCR, while the TCRdb copy is restricted to in-frame clones and leaves out a portion. The profile shows around 170,000 clones, over 80% of them singletons. At least ten counts were recorded for this clone. Sequencing input: peripheral blood. The V and J genes are TRBV5-4 and TRBJ2-7; maybe TRBD1 (6 bases). The sequence came from a woman aged 40 to 55 with acute or convalescent COVID-19. This CDR3 reads CASSRDTYEQYF. DNA for the CDR3: TGTGCCAGCAGCCGGGACACCTACGAGCAGTACTTC.